This TCR beta chain is drawn from a study of CD8+ T cells in alopecia areata. Findings of the study overall: Under tofacitinib, fewer expanded CD8+ clones appeared among the top 100 scalp clones.

cDNA serving as the sequencing template came from extracted, reverse transcribed RNA. Data came from immunoSEQ multiplex PCR; TCRdb stores just in-frame clones and leaves some out. The sample lists around 86,000 clones; more than 65% were seen once. The treatment here: oral pan-JAK inhibitor, 5-10 mg twice daily. This CDR3 spans 11 amino acids. Germline CDR1 SGHAT, CDR2 FQNNGV. V lost 3 bases to trimming and J lost 5 bases, with 4 bases between them. This clone was observed once. Its target is unknown. The TCR sequence derives from a human donor with alopecia areata. This specimen consisted of CD8+ T cells sorted from blood, obtained around week 46, from a patient treated with tofacitinib. The chain recombines TRBV11-2 with TRBJ2-5; D uncertain. CDR3 coding DNA: TGTGCCAGCAGCTTCGCGGAGACCCAGTACTTC. It is translated as CASSFAETQYF.